The clone carrying this T cell receptor (beta chain) was seen repeatedly, ten times or more. Its antigen is undetermined. Sampling of bone marrow took place during active disease in every patient. The library was built from approximately 400 ng RNA with molecular barcoded adaptors for alpha/delta and beta/gamma chains. TCRdb recomputed calls from the reads with MiXCR, one row per CDR3 protein. Of fewer than 30,000 distinct CDR3 sequences in the sample, approximately 22% were seen once. These data are taken from a study of read filtering for tumor transcriptome and immune sequencing. Study results and caveats: Single-read clonotypes: roughly 81% of IR-seq clonotypes (around 3.5% of reads), 74.6% of RNA-seq clonotypes (approximately 43% of reads). Sorted CD138-negative bone marrow cells were not purified T cells.

This TCR was sampled from a donor aged 40 or over with multiple myeloma. Sample: a population of CD138-negative cells sorted from bone marrow.

CDR3 region: CASSLEPGVTDRYTF. CDR3 DNA sequence: TGCGCCAGCAGCTTGGAACCAGGGGTGACCGATCGCTACACCTTC. The chain recombines TRBV5-1 with TRBJ1-2, with a weak D call TRBD1 (6 bases). Germline loops: CDR1 SGHRS, CDR2 YFSETQ. V lost 0 bases, J lost 9 bases, and 18 bases lay in between. This CDR3 is 15 amino acids long.